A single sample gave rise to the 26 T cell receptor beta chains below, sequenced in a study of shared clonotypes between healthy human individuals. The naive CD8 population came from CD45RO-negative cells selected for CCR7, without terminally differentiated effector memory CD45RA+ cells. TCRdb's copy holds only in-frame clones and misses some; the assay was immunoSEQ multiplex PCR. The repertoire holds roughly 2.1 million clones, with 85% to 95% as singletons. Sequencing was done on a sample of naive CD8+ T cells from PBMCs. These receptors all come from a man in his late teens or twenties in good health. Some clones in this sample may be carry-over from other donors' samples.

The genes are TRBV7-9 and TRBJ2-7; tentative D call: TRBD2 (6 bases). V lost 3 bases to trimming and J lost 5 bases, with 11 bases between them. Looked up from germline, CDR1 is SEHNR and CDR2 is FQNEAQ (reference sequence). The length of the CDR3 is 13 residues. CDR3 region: CASSFDGGDEQYF. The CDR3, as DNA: TGTGCCAGCAGCTTTGACGGGGGAGACGAGCAGTACTTC.

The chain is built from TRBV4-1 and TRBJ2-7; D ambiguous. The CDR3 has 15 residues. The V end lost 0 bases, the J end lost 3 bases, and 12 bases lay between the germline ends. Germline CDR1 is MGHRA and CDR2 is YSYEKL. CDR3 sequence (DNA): TGCGCCAGCAGCCAAGATCTGGTCGGAGTCTACGAGCAGTACTTC. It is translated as CASSQDLVGVYEQYF.

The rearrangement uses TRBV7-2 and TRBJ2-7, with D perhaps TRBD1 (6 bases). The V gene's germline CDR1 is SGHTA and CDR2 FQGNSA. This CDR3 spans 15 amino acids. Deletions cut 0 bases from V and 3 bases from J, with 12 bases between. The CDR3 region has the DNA TGTGCCAGCAGCTTAGCCGAAGCAGGGGTCTACGAGCAGTACTTC. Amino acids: CASSLAEAGVYEQYF. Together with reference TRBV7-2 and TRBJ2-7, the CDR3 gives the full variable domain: GAGVSQSPSNKVTEKGKDVELRCDPISGHTALYWYRQSLGQGLEFLIYFQGNSAPDKSGLPSDRFSAERTGGSVSTLTIQRTQQEDSAVYLCASSLAEAGVYEQYFGPGTRLTVT.

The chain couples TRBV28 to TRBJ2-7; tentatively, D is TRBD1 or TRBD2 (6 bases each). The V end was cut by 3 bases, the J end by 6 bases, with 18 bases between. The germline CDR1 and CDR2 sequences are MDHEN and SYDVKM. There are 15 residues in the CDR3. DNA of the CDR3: TGTGCCAGCAGTTTGATCGCCCAGGGGACTGGCGAGCAGTACTTC. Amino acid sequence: CASSLIAQGTGEQYF.

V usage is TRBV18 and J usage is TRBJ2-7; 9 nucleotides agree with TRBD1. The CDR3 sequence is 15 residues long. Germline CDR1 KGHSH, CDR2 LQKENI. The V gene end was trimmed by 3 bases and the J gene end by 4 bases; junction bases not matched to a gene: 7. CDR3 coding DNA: TGTGCCAGCTCACCCACAGGGGGCCATTGGTACGAGCAGTACTTC. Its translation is CASSPTGGHWYEQYF.

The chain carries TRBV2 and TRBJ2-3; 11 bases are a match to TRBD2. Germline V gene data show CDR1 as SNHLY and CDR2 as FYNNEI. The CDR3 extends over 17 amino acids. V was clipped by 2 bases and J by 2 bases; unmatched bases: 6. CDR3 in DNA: TGTGCCAGCAGTGAATTGACTAGCGGGACCAACACAGATACGCAGTATTTT. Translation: CASSELTSGTNTDTQYF.

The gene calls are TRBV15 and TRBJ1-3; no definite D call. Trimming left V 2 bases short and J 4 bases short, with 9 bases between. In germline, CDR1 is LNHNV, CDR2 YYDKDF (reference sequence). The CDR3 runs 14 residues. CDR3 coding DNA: TGTGCCACCAGCAGAAGCGACTACGGAAACACCATATATTTT. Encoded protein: CATSRSDYGNTIYF.

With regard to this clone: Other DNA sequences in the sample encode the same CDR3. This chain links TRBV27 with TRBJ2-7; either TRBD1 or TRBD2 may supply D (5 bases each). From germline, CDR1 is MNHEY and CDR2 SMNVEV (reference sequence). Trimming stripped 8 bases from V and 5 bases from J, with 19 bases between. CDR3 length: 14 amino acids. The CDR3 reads CASAIRGLWDEQYF. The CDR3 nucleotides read TGTGCCAGCGCGATCCGGGGCCTCTGGGACGAGCAGTACTTC.

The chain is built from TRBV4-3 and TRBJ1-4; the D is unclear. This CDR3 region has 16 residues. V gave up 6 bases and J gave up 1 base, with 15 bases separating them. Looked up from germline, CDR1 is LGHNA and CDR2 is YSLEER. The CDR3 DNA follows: TGCGCCAGCAGTAATTACAAAAGGGAAACTAATGAAAAACTGTTTTTT. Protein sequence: CASSNYKRETNEKLFF.

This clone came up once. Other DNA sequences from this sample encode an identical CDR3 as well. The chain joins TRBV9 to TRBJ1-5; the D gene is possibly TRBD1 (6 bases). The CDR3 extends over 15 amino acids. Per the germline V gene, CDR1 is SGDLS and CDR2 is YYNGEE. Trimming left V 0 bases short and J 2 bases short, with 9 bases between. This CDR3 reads CASSVGRGGNQPQHF. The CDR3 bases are TGTGCCAGCAGCGTAGGAAGGGGGGGCAATCAGCCCCAGCATTTT.

The CDR3 loop is CASSLESRTSNEQFF. The DNA for the CDR3 is TGCGCCAGCAGCTTGGAATCCCGGACTAGCAATGAGCAGTTCTTC. The chain joins TRBV5-1 to TRBJ2-1; TRBD2 matches 7 bases. This CDR3 comprises 15 residues. Per germline, CDR1 SGHRS and CDR2 YFSETQ. V was clipped by 0 bases and J by 6 bases; unmatched bases: 6.

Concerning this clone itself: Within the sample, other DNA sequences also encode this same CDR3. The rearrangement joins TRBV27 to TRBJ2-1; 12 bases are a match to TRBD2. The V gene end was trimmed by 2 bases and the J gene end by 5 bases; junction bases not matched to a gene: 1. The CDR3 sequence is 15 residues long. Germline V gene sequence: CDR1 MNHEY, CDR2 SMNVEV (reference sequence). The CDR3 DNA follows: TGTGCCAGCAGTTTAGGACTAGCGGGAAACAATGAGCAGTTCTTC. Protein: CASSLGLAGNNEQFF.

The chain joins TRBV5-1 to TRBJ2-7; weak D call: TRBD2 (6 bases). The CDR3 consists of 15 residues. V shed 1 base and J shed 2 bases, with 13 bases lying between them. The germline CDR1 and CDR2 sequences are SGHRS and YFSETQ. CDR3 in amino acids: CASSLPGEDTYEQYF. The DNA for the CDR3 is TGCGCCAGCAGCTTGCCTGGGGAGGACACCTACGAGCAGTACTTC.

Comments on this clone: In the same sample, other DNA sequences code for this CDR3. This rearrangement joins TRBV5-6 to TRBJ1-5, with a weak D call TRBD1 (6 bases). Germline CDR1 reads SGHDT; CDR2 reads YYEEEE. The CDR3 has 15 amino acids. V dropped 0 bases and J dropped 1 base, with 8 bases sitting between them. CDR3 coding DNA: TGTGCCAGCAGCTTGGCCGGGACAAGCAATCAGCCCCAGCATTTT. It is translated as CASSLAGTSNQPQHF.

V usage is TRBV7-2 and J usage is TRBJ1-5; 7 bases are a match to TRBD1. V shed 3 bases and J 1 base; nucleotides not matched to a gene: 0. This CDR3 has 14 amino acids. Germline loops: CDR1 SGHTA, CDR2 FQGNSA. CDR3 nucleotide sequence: TGTGCCAGCAGCTTGACAGGGAGCAATCAGCCCCAGCATTTT. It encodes CASSLTGSNQPQHF.

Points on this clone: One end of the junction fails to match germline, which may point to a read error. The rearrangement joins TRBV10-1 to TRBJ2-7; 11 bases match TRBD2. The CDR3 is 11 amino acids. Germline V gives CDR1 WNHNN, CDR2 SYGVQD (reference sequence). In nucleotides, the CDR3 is TGCGCCACCTCCGGGACTAGCGGCCTCTTGTTC. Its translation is CATSGTSGLLF.

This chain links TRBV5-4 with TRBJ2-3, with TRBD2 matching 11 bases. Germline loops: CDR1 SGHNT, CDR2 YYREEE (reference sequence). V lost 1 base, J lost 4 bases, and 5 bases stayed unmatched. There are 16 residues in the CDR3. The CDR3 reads CASSLIAGGPADTQYF. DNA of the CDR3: TGTGCCAGCAGCTTGATAGCGGGAGGGCCTGCAGATACGCAGTATTTT.

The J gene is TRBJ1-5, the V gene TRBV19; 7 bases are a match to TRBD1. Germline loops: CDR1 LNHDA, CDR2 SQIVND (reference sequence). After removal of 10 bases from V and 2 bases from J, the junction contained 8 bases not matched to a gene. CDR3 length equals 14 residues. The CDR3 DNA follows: TGTGCCACCCGGAACAGGGGCGGCAATCAGCCCCAGCATTTT. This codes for CATRNRGGNQPQHF.

CDR3 residues: CASSRQTTSTDTQYF. The CDR3 DNA reads TGTGCCAGCAGTAGACAGACTACTAGCACAGATACGCAGTATTTT. The rearrangement joins TRBV27 to TRBJ2-3; D may be TRBD1 or TRBD2 (5 bases each). CDR3 length: 15 amino acids. The V end was cut by 5 bases, the J end by 0 bases, with 12 bases between. The germline CDR1 and CDR2 sequences are MNHEY and SMNVEV (reference sequence).

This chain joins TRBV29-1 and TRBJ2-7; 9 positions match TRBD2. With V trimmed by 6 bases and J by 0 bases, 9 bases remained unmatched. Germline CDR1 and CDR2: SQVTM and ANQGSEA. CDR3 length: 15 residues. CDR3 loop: CSVARGSGSSYEQYF. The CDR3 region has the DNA TGCAGCGTCGCGAGGGGTAGCGGGAGCTCCTACGAGCAGTACTTC.

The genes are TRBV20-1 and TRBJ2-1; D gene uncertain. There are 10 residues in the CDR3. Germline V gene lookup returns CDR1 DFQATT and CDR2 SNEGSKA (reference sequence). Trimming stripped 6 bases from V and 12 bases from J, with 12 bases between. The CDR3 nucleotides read TGCAGTGCACCAAGGTTGATGCAGTTCTTC. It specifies CSAPRLMQFF.

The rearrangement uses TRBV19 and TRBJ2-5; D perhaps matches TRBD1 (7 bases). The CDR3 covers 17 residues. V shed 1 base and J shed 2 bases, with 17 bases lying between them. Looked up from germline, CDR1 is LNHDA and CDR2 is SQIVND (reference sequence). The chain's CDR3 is CASSIGLRGALQETQYF. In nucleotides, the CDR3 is TGTGCCAGTAGTATAGGACTCAGGGGGGCTCTTCAAGAGACCCAGTACTTC.

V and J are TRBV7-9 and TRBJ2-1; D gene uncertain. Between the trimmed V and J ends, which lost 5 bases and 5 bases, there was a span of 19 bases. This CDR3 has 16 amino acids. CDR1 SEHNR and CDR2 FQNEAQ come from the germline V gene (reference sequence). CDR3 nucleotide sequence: TGTGCCAGCAGCACCCCCTCTGCCGACGTGAACAATGAGCAGTTCTTC. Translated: CASSTPSADVNNEQFF.

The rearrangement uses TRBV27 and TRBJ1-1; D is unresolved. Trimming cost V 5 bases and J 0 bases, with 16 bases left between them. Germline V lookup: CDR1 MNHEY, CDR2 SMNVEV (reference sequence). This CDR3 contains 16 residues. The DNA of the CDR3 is TGTGCCAGCAGTCCAGACCGACCACCTTTGAACACTGAAGCTTTCTTT. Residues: CASSPDRPPLNTEAFF.

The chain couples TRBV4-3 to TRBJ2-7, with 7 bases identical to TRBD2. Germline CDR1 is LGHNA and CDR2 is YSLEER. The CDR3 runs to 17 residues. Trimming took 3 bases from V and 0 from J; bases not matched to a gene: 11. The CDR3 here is CASSQLRAGRSSYEQYF. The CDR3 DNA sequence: TGCGCCAGCAGCCAGCTACGAGCGGGAAGGAGCTCCTACGAGCAGTACTTC.

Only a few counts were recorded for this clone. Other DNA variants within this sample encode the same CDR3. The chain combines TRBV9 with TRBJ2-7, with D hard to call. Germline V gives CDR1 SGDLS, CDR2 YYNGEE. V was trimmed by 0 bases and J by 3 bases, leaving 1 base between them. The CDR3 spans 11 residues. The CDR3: CASSVGYEQYF. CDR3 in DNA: TGTGCCAGCAGCGTAGGCTACGAGCAGTACTTC.